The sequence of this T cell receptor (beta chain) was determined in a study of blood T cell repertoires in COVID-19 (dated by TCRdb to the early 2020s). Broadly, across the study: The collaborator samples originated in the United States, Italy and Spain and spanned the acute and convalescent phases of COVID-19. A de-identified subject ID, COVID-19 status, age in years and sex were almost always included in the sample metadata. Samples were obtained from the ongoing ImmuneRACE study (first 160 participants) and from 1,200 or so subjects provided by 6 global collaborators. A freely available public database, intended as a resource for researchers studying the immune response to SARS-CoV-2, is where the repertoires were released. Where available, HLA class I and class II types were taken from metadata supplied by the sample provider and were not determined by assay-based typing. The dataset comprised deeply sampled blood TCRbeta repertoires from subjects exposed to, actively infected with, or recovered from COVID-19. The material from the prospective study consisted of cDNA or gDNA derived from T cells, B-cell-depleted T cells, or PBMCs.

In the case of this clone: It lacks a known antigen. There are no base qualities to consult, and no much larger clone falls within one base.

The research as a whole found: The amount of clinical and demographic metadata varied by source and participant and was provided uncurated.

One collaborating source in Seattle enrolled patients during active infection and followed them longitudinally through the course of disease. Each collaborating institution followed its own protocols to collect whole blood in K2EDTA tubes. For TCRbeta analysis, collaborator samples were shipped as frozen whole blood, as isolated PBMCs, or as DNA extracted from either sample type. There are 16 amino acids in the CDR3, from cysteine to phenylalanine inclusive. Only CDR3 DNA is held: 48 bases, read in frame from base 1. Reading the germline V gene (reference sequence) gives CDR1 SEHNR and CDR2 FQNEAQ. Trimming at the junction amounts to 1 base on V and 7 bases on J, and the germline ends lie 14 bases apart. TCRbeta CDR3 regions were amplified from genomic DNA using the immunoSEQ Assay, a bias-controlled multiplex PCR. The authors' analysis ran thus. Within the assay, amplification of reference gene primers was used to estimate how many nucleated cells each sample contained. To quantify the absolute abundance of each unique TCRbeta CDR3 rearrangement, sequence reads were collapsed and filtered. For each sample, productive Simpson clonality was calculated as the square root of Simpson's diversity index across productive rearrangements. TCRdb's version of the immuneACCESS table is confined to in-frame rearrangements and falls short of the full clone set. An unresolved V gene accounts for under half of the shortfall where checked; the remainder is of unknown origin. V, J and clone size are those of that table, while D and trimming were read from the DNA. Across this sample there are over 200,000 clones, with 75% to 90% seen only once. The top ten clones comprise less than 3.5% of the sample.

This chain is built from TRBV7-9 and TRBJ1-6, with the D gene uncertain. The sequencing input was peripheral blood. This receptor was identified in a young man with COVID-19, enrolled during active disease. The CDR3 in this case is CASSLVELRSNSPLHF. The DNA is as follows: TGTGCCAGCAGCTTAGTAGAACTGCGATCAAATTCACCCCTCCACTTT.